These T cell receptor beta chains were read from a single sample in a study of Ad26.COV2.S vaccination and SARS-CoV-2 variants. Data came from immunoSEQ multiplex PCR; TCRdb stores just in-frame clones and leaves some out. The data show approximately 420,000 clones, 88% seen once. This sample comprised peripheral blood, obtained in a trial of Ad26.COV2.S vaccine versus placebo. Receptors were obtained from a person between 18 and 60 years old who received the Ad26.COV2.S COVID-19 vaccine or a placebo. Each CDR3 is given with its conserved first and last residue. The D gene is left open where the match is weak. A clone size is listed for some rows: how often the clone was seen (once, few, many), or a class if it is expanded.

D,V,size,J,CDR3,DNA
TRBD2,TRBV27,NA,TRBJ2-1,CASGASGEQFF,TGTGCCAGCGGGGCTAGCGGGGAGCAGTTCTTC
NA,TRBV19,NA,TRBJ1-5,CASSVSHYSNQPQHF,TGTGCCAGTAGTGTGAGCCATTACAGCAATCAGCCCCAGCATTTT
NA,TRBV5-6,NA,TRBJ1-6,CASSRERGSPLHF,TGTGCCAGCAGCAGGGAAAGGGGTTCACCCCTCCACTTT
NA,TRBV6-5,NA,TRBJ1-3,CASSYNTGLGGNTIYF,TGTGCCAGCAGTTACAACACCGGGCTTGGAGGAAACACCATATATTTT
TRBD1,TRBV3-1/TRBV3-2,few,TRBJ1-2,CASSQADRGHNYGYTF,TGTGCCAGCAGCCAAGCGGACAGGGGGCATAACTATGGCTACACCTTC
TRBD1,TRBV4-3,NA,TRBJ2-7,CASSQAGTGAYEQYF,TGCGCCAGCAGCCAGGCCGGGACAGGGGCCTACGAGCAGTACTTC
NA,TRBV6-6,NA,TRBJ1-5,CASSYDGDSNQPQHF,TGTGCCAGCAGTTACGATGGAGATAGCAATCAGCCCCAGCATTTT
NA,TRBV4-3,NA,TRBJ1-2,CASSFPGTTYGYTF,TGCGCCAGCAGCTTCCCAGGGACAACCTATGGCTACACCTTC
TRBD1,TRBV18,NA,TRBJ2-7,CASSPGQGPNEQYF,TGTGCCAGCTCACCCGGACAGGGTCCTAACGAGCAGTACTTC
TRBD2,TRBV7-2,NA,TRBJ2-3,CASSQKGRGGHSTDTQYF,TGTGCCAGCAGCCAAAAGGGGCGGGGGGGCCATAGCACAGATACGCAGTATTTT
NA,TRBV5-8,NA,TRBJ1-4,CASSELRGYEKLFF,TGTGCCAGCAGCGAACTACGGGGTTACGAAAAACTGTTTTTT
NA,TRBV4-3,NA,TRBJ2-1,CASSPLTTAYNEQFF,TGCGCCAGCAGCCCATTGACAACAGCCTACAATGAGCAGTTCTTC
NA,TRBV7-9,NA,TRBJ1-5,CASSLSPNQPQHF,TGTGCCAGCAGCTTATCCCCAAATCAGCCCCAGCATTTT
TRBD2,TRBV7-9,NA,TRBJ2-3,CASRKRDSTDTQYF,TGTGCCAGCAGGAAGCGGGACAGCACAGATACGCAGTATTTT
NA,TRBV7-9,NA,TRBJ1-3,CASSLASGGRSGNTIYF,TGTGCCAGCAGCTTAGCGTCGGGGGGGCGCTCTGGAAACACCATATATTTT
TRBD1,TRBV24-1,NA,TRBJ2-2,CATSDNRDRNTGELFF,TGTGCCACCAGTGACAACCGGGACAGGAACACCGGGGAGCTGTTTTTT
NA,TRBV6-2/TRBV6-3,NA,TRBJ1-1,CASSYPVGREAFF,TGTGCCAGCAGTTACCCCGTCGGGAGGGAAGCTTTCTTT
NA,TRBV10-3,NA,TRBJ1-1,CAISEGTENTEAFF,TGTGCCATCAGTGAGGGGACCGAGAACACTGAAGCTTTCTTT
TRBD2,TRBV5-1,NA,TRBJ2-7,CASSSYPLGGTSYEQYF,TGCGCCAGCAGCTCTTACCCTTTGGGGGGGACCTCCTACGAGCAGTACTTC
NA,TRBV5-4,few,TRBJ1-5,CASSLDSNQPQHF,TGTGCCAGCAGCCTGGATAGCAATCAGCCCCAGCATTTT
NA,TRBV4-3,NA,TRBJ2-6,CASSQEAGGGANVLTF,TGCGCCAGCAGCCAAGAAGCCGGAGGGGGGGCCAACGTCCTGACTTTC
NA,TRBV2,NA,TRBJ2-7,CASSERARGEQYF,TGTGCCAGCAGTGAGCGGGCTAGAGGGGAGCAGTACTTC
NA,TRBV7-2,NA,TRBJ1-4,CASSLQATNEKLFF,TGTGCCAGCAGCTTACAGGCAACTAATGAAAAACTGTTTTTT